Each of the 8 T cell receptor beta chains below was sequenced from the same sample in a study of T cells after yellow fever vaccination. TCRdb called the 5' RACE reads again in MiXCR, with one record for every CDR3 protein. The table lists about 170,000 distinct CDR3 sequences, approximately 11% of them singletons. Here the sequenced sample was CD8+ T cells sorted from PBMCs, taken 15 days after the yellow fever booster vaccination. The receptors were gathered from a man aged 18 to 29 who received the YFV17D yellow fever vaccine.

This clonotype was seen many times. The chain has TRBV12-3 or TRBV12-4 and TRBJ2-3; tentatively, D is TRBD1 or TRBD2 (5 bases each). The CDR3 spans 11 residues. The V end was cut by 5 bases, the J end by 7 bases, with 7 bases between. The CDR3 nucleotides are TGTGCCAGCAGTCCGGGACATACGCAGTATTTT. It translates to CASSPGHTQYF.

This clonotype was seen a few times. V is TRBV6-2 or TRBV6-3 and J is TRBJ1-3; 7 bases are shared with TRBD1. Trimming cost V 0 bases and J 7 bases; bases outside gene matches: 6. Germline assignment: CDR1 MNHEY and CDR2 SVGEGT. The CDR3 length is 15 residues. The CDR3, as DNA: TGTGCCAGCAGTTACTCGACAGGGAGTTGGAACACCATATATTTT. This gives the protein CASSYSTGSWNTIYF.

This clonotype was picked up many times. V usage is TRBV4-2 and J usage is TRBJ2-1; 8 bases are shared with TRBD2. With 6 bases clipped from V and 5 bases from J, the junction kept 6 bases outside the gene matches. The germline gives CDR1 LGHNA, CDR2 YNFKEQ. This CDR3 is 14 amino acids long. CDR3 loop: CASSGGGLNNEQFF. CDR3 coding DNA: TGTGCCAGCAGTGGCGGGGGGCTGAACAATGAGCAGTTCTTC.

This clonotype was picked up many times. The V call is TRBV7-9, the J call TRBJ1-2; 7 bases fit TRBD1. V lost 2 bases to trimming and J lost 1 base; unmatched junction nucleotides: 7. The CDR3 consists of 16 residues. The germline gives CDR1 SEHNR, CDR2 FQNEAQ (reference sequence). The CDR3 reads CASSLIFGTVNYGYTF. CDR3 nucleotide sequence: TGTGCCAGCAGCTTAATCTTCGGGACAGTTAACTATGGCTACACCTTC.

This clonotype was counted between two and nine times. The chain joins TRBV7-8 to TRBJ2-1; tentatively, D is TRBD2 (6 bases). The germline V and J ends were trimmed by 5 bases and 5 bases, with 13 bases remaining between them. This CDR3 has 14 amino acids. The germline CDR1 and CDR2 sequences are SGHVS and FQNEAQ. Written as DNA, the CDR3 is TGTGCCAGCAGCCCGGGGGTCGGACACAATGAGCAGTTCTTC. It translates to CASSPGVGHNEQFF.

This sequence joins TRBV5-1 and TRBJ2-7; 7 bases are a match to TRBD2. Germline trimming cut 4 bases from V and 2 bases from J; bases unmatched to any gene: 9. This CDR3 comprises 15 residues. Germline V gives CDR1 SGHRS, CDR2 YFSETQ. DNA for the CDR3: TGCGCCAGCAGCCTCGTCGCTAGCGGAACCTACGAGCAGTACTTC. Encoded protein: CASSLVASGTYEQYF.

V gene TRBV19 combines with J gene TRBJ2-6, with D unclear. Looked up from germline, CDR1 is LNHDA and CDR2 is SQIVND (reference sequence). The CDR3 is made up of 15 amino acids. Deletions cut 3 bases from V and 0 bases from J, with 6 bases between. The DNA for the CDR3 is TGTGCCAGTAGTATTTTAGGCTCTGGGGCCAACGTCCTGACTTTC. This codes for CASSILGSGANVLTF.

This chain joins TRBV19 and TRBJ1-1; D is perhaps TRBD1 (6 bases). Trimming pared 4 bases from V and 1 base from J, leaving 13 bases between. Germline lookup yields CDR1 LNHDA and CDR2 SQIVND (reference sequence). The CDR3 runs 15 residues. The DNA of the CDR3 is TGTGCCAGTAGTACCAACTCACAGGGGAACACTGAAGCTTTCTTT. Protein sequence: CASSTNSQGNTEAFF.